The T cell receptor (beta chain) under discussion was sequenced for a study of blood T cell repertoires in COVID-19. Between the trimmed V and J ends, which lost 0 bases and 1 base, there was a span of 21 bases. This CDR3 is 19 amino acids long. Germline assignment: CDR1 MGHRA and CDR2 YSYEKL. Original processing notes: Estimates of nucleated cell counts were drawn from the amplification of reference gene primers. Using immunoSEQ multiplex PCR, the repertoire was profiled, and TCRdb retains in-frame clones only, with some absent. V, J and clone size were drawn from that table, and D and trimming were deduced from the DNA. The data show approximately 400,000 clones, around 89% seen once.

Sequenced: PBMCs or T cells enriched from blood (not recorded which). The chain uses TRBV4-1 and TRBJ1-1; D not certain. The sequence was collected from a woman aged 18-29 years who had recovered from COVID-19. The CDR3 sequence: CASSQDHWADFRSNTEAFF. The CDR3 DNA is TGCGCCAGCAGCCAAGATCATTGGGCGGACTTCCGGTCGAACACTGAAGCTTTCTTT.